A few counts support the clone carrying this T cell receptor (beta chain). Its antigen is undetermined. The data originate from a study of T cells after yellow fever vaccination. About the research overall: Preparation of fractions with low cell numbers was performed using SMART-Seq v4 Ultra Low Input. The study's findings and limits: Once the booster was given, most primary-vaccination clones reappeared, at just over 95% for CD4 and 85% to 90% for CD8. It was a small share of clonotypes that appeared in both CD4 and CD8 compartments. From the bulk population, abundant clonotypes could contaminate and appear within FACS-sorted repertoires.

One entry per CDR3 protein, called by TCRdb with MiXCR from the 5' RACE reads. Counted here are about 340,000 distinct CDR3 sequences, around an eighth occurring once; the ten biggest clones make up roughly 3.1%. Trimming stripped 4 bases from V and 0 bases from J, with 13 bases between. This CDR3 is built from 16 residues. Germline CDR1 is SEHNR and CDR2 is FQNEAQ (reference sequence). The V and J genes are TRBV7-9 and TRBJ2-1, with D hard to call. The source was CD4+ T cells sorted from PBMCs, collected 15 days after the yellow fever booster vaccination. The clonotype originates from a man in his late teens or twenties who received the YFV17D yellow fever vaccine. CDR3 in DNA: TGTGCCAGCAGCTCCAGACTCCTATACTCCTACAATGAGCAGTTCTTC. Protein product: CASSSRLLYSYNEQFF.